The rows below give T cell receptor beta chains drawn from one sample of a study of OX40 agonist ivuxolimab in advanced cancers. Assay used: immunoSEQ multiplex PCR; TCRdb lists only in-frame clones, some missing. The sample carries 73,000 or so clones, approximately 86% recorded once. The sequenced sample was CD4+ or CD8+ T cells sorted from blood, obtained in a trial of the OX40 agonist ivuxolimab. All receptors derive from an adult with an advanced solid tumor such as melanoma, head and neck, liver or kidney cancer. Each CDR3 is given with its conserved first and last residue. D genes are given only for firm matches. The size field is filled for only some rows; it gives once, few, many or a size class.

j_call | v_call | clone_size | d_call | cdr3_nt | cdr3_aa
TRBJ2-3 | TRBV4-1 | NA | NA | TGCGCCAGCAGCCCCCCCTTTGCGGATACGCAGTATTTT | CASSPPFADTQYF
TRBJ2-3 | TRBV2 | NA | TRBD1 | TGTGCCAGCAGTGTGACAGGGACAGATACGCAGTATTTT | CASSVTGTDTQYF
TRBJ1-3 | TRBV19 | NA | NA | TGTGCCAGTATTAGGGGTCAGCCGCGCTCTGGAAACACCATATATTTT | CASIRGQPRSGNTIYF
TRBJ2-3 | TRBV5-6 | once | NA | TGTGCCAGCAGATACGTCGGGCGGGGCACAGATACGCAGTATTTT | CASRYVGRGTDTQYF
TRBJ2-6 | TRBV28 | NA | NA | TGTGCCAGCAGCCTTCTTGCGGGACAGAGCTCTGGGGCCAACGTCCTGACTTTC | CASSLLAGQSSGANVLTF
TRBJ2-3 | TRBV11-3 | NA | NA | TGTGCCAGCAGCTTAGAAGGTGCAAGCACAGATACGCAGTATTTT | CASSLEGASTDTQYF
TRBJ1-5 | TRBV4-1 | NA | NA | TGCGCCAGCAGCCAAAAGTACCCCATTAGGCCCCAGCATTTT | CASSQKYPIRPQHF
TRBJ1-2 | TRBV5-1 | NA | NA | TGCGCCAGCAGCCAGGGGTGGGGAGTAGCTGGCTACACCTTC | CASSQGWGVAGYTF
TRBJ1-1 | TRBV30 | NA | NA | TGTGCCTGGAAACGTGTCGCTGAAGCTTTCTTT | CAWKRVAEAFF
TRBJ2-2 | TRBV6-6 | NA | NA | TGTGCCAGCGCGCACGCGAACACCGGGGAGCTGTTTTTT | CASAHANTGELFF
TRBJ1-5 | TRBV5-1 | NA | TRBD1 | TGCGCCAGCAGCTTGGCCGGGACAGGCAATCAGCCCCAGCATTTT | CASSLAGTGNQPQHF
TRBJ1-3 | TRBV18 | NA | NA | TGTGCCAGCTCACCGGGGAGTGCACTAAACACCATATATTTT | CASSPGSALNTIYF
TRBJ1-5 | TRBV19 | NA | NA | TGTGCCAGTAGTGGGACACTACGTCAAAATCAGCCCCAGCATTTT | CASSGTLRQNQPQHF
TRBJ1-2 | TRBV19 | few | NA | TGTGCCAGTAGTATAGGGGCCGGTGGCTACACCTTC | CASSIGAGGYTF
TRBJ1-5 | TRBV5-6 | NA | NA | TGTGCCAGCAGCGGTGGGACGGTCGATAGCAATCAGCCCCAGCATTTT | CASSGGTVDSNQPQHF
TRBJ1-2 | TRBV4-3 | NA | NA | TGCGCCAGCAGCCAAAAGTTCGGGGCCGAGGGCTACACCTTC | CASSQKFGAEGYTF
TRBJ1-2 | TRBV6-5 | NA | NA | TGTGCCAGCAGTACCCTTTTCGGGACCTATGGCTACACCTTC | CASSTLFGTYGYTF
TRBJ2-3 | TRBV27 | NA | TRBD2 | TGTGCCAGCAGTTTTCTAGCGGGGGGCACAGATACGCAGTATTTT | CASSFLAGGTDTQYF
TRBJ2-7 | TRBV28 | NA | TRBD2 | TGTGCCAGCTCTGAGACTAGCGGGAGCTACGAGCAGTACTTC | CASSETSGSYEQYF
TRBJ2-4 | TRBV7-8 | NA | NA | TGTGCCAGCAGGGGGGACCCATCAGGCATTCAGTACTTC | CASRGDPSGIQYF
TRBJ2-1 | TRBV6-5 | NA | TRBD1 | TGTGCCAGCCGGTACGGGACAGGGGTGAATGAGCAGTTCTTC | CASRYGTGVNEQFF
TRBJ1-5 | TRBV30 | once | NA | TGTGCCTGGAAGGGGCATAGCAATCAGCCCCAGCATTTT | CAWKGHSNQPQHF
TRBJ2-5 | TRBV10-3 | NA | TRBD1 | TGTGCCATCAGTGAGTCGACTCTAGGGACAGCGGAAGAGACCCAGTACTTC | CAISESTLGTAEETQYF
TRBJ1-2 | TRBV6-1 | NA | NA | TGTGCCAGCAGTGAAGCAGGCCATGGCTACACCTTC | CASSEAGHGYTF
TRBJ1-5 | TRBV28 | NA | TRBD1 | TGTGCCAGCATCCCTTGGACAGGGGGCGCGGACCCCAGCAATCAGCCCCAGCATTTT | CASIPWTGGADPSNQPQHF
TRBJ1-5 | TRBV30 | NA | NA | TGTGCCTGGACTAACGGCGCAAATCAGCCCCAGCATTTT | CAWTNGANQPQHF
TRBJ1-6 | TRBV28 | NA | NA | TGTGCCAGCAGCTCCTTGCCGACCCCGAATTCACCCCTCCACTTT | CASSSLPTPNSPLHF
TRBJ1-4 | TRBV28 | NA | NA | TGTGCCAGCCTTGGGGAAAAACTGTTTTTT | CASLGEKLFF
TRBJ1-1 | TRBV28 | once | NA | TGTGCCAGCAGGACGGTGGACACTGAAGCTTTCTTT | CASRTVDTEAFF
TRBJ1-1 | TRBV18 | NA | NA | TGTGCCAGCTCACTCGCAGGAATAAGGGGCGGCACTGAAGCTTTCTTT | CASSLAGIRGGTEAFF
TRBJ2-7 | TRBV2 | NA | TRBD1 | TGTGCCAGCAGTGAAGCGTACGCCGGGACAGGGGTCTACGAGCAGTACTTC | CASSEAYAGTGVYEQYF
TRBJ1-1 | TRBV18 | NA | NA | TGTGCCAGCTCCCCATCTCTAGGAGGGGTGAACACTGAAGCTTTCTTT | CASSPSLGGVNTEAFF
TRBJ1-2 | TRBV27 | NA | TRBD1 | TGTGCCAGCGGACTAAGCCGGGACAGGGCGTATGGCTACACCTTC | CASGLSRDRAYGYTF
TRBJ2-3 | TRBV13 | once | TRBD1 | TGTGCCAGCAGCTCCCGGGGACAGGGGGCGCCAGATACGCAGTATTTT | CASSSRGQGAPDTQYF
TRBJ2-7 | TRBV13 | NA | TRBD1 | TGTGCCAGCAGAAAACCCCCGGGACAGGCTTATTCCTACGAGCAGTACTTC | CASRKPPGQAYSYEQYF
TRBJ1-2 | TRBV19 | once | NA | TGTGCCAGTAGTATAGGAAGGATTTCTAACTATGGCTACGCCTTC | CASSIGRISNYGYAF
TRBJ1-2 | TRBV28 | NA | NA | TGTGCCAGCAGTTTATTGAGCGAGGGGAATCCCTCTAACTATGGCTACACCTTC | CASSLLSEGNPSNYGYTF
TRBJ2-7 | TRBV29-1 | NA | TRBD1 | TGCAGCGTTGGTAGGGGACAGAGCTACGAGCAGTACTTC | CSVGRGQSYEQYF
TRBJ1-6 | TRBV5-1 | NA | TRBD1 | TGCGCCAGCAGCCAACAGGGGGCTACCACGAATTCACCCCTCCACTTT | CASSQQGATTNSPLHF
TRBJ1-3 | TRBV30 | NA | NA | TGTGCCTGGACAGGGTCTCCGGGAAACACCATATATTTT | CAWTGSPGNTIYF